Presented here are 22 T cell receptor beta chains from one specimen sequenced in a study of T-cell reconstitution after alpha-beta-depleted transplantation in children (TCRdb year 2016). Library preparation used PCR. Sequencing was performed on an Illumina HiSeq 2500. TCR libraries were prepared with molecular barcoding, using unique molecular identifiers to normalize TCRbeta repertoire quantification. Using fastp trimming at Q25 and MiXCR clonotype assembly, TCRdb reanalyzed the public sequencing data and kept in-frame beta chains. A single entry per CDR3 protein holds the most common genes and DNA from its merged rows. The sample has 600,000 to 700,000 distinct CDR3 sequences on record, around 16% of them singletons. 1.1% of the sample belongs to the ten largest clones. Sequencing was performed on PBMCs from the stem cell graft donor, taken from the stem cell graft. The origin of the receptors is a human donor who donated a stem cell graft to a child with acute myeloid leukemia.

This clonotype was counted ten times or more. The V and J genes are TRBV20-1 and TRBJ2-7, with 11 bases fitting TRBD2. CDR3 size: 15 residues. Germline CDR1 and CDR2: DFQATT and SNEGSKA (reference sequence). J was trimmed by 8 bases and V by 0 bases; bases with no gene match: 9. The CDR3 coding sequence is TGCAGTGCTAGAGATGAAGCTAGCGGGGGGTGGAAGCAGTACGTC. Protein sequence: CSARDEASGGWKQYV.

This clonotype was seen repeatedly, ten times or more. The V call is TRBV20-1, the J call TRBJ2-1, with D perhaps matching TRBD2 (5 bases). Germline CDR1 is DFQATT and CDR2 is SNEGSKA (reference sequence). The germline V and J ends were trimmed by 5 bases and 7 bases, with 21 bases remaining between them. CDR3 length: 15 amino acids. This CDR3 is CSAEGIRPIRNEQFF. CDR3 nucleotide sequence: TGCAGTGCTGAGGGCATCAGGCCTATACGAAATGAGCAGTTCTTC.

This clonotype was counted ten times or more. This chain joins TRBV20-1 and TRBJ1-2; D remains unclear. Germline CDR1 is DFQATT and CDR2 is SNEGSKA (reference sequence). The V gene lost 4 bases and the J gene lost 2 bases, with 8 bases spanning the gap. There are 12 residues in the CDR3. The CDR3 loop reads CSAKRRNYGYTF. The CDR3 DNA is TGCAGTGCTAAACGGCGGAACTATGGCTACACCTTC.

The V call is TRBV20-1, the J call TRBJ2-7; no definite D call. CDR1 DFQATT and CDR2 SNEGSKA come from the germline V gene (reference sequence). This CDR3 region has 15 residues. The V and J ends lost 0 bases and 1 base respectively, with 13 bases between them. In DNA, the CDR3 is TGCAGTGCTAGAGATGTGGCAGCAGGATCCTACGAGCAGTACTTC. Translated: CSARDVAAGSYEQYF.

J is TRBJ2-1 and V is TRBV9, with D possibly matching TRBD1 (5 bases). CDR1 SGDLS and CDR2 YYNGEE come from the germline V gene. The V and J ends lost 0 bases and 10 bases respectively, with 14 bases between them. The CDR3 is 14 residues long. The CDR3 protein is CASSVDLTVLEQFF. The CDR3 DNA follows: TGTGCCAGCAGCGTAGACTTGACAGTTCTGGAGCAGTTCTTC.

This clonotype came up a few times. The chain has TRBV7-9 and TRBJ1-2; tentatively, D is TRBD1 (6 bases). V was trimmed by 4 bases and J by 8 bases, leaving 8 bases between them. This CDR3 comprises 11 residues. Germline V lookup: CDR1 SEHNR, CDR2 FQNEAQ (reference sequence). The CDR3 nucleotides are TGTGCCAGCAGCTGGGACAAAGGCTACACCTTC. Translated: CASSWDKGYTF.

The chain employs TRBV6-1 and TRBJ1-5; D uncertain. Trimming took off 6 bases at V and 0 bases at J, with 12 bases between the two ends. CDR3 size: 15 residues. CDR1 is MNHNS, CDR2 SASEGT, per germline. CDR3 nucleotide sequence: TGTGCCAGCAGGAACGACGGTTATAGCAATCAGCCCCAGCATTTT. Its translation is CASRNDGYSNQPQHF.

The rearrangement links TRBV12-3 or TRBV12-4 to TRBJ1-4; possibly TRBD1 for D (5 bases). V lost 5 bases to trimming and J lost 8 bases, with 15 bases between them. CDR3 length equals 14 residues. The CDR3 nucleotides are TGTGCCAGCAGTGTGAATGCCAAGGGGGAAAAACTGTTTTTT. It translates to CASSVNAKGEKLFF.

This rearrangement joins TRBV5-1 to TRBJ2-3, with a tentative D call TRBD2 (5 bases). Germline V CDR1 and CDR2: SGHRS, YFSETQ. The CDR3 covers 17 residues. V was clipped by 1 base and J by 0 bases, with 15 bases between them. Here the CDR3 reads CASSLMGTGSSTDTQYF. The DNA for the CDR3 is TGCGCCAGCAGCTTGATGGGTACGGGGTCTAGCACAGATACGCAGTATTTT.

This rearrangement joins TRBV6-5 to TRBJ1-4, with TRBD1 matching over 8 bases. Germline CDR1 MNHEY, CDR2 SVGAGI. There are 16 residues in the CDR3. Unmatched junction bases numbered 4, after V lost 4 bases and J lost 0 bases. The DNA for the CDR3 is TGTGCCAGCAGTTCGAGACAGGGGCCAACTAATGAAAAACTGTTTTTT. Translating gives CASSSRQGPTNEKLFF.

This clonotype was observed a handful of times. The chain joins TRBV5-6 to TRBJ2-1; 9 bases match TRBD2. The CDR3 covers 14 residues. V trimming: 0 bases; J trimming: 14 bases; junction bases outside the gene matches: 9. Germline V gives CDR1 SGHDT, CDR2 YYEEEE. The CDR3 reads CASSLELAGAPEFF. Written as DNA, the CDR3 is TGTGCCAGCAGCTTGGAATTAGCGGGGGCGCCGGAGTTCTTC.

CDR3 protein: CASSFGSPGEQFF. The CDR3 DNA is TGTGCCAGCAGTTTCGGGTCGCCGGGTGAGCAGTTCTTC. This chain links TRBV27 with TRBJ2-1; D not resolved. Trimming took off 3 bases at V and 9 bases at J, with 12 bases between the two ends. The CDR3 runs 13 residues. Germline V gene lookup returns CDR1 MNHEY and CDR2 SMNVEV (reference sequence).

The DNA of the CDR3 is TGTGCCAGCTCGCGGACTAGCGGGGAACTCTACGAGCAGTACGTC. This encodes CASSRTSGELYEQYV. This sequence joins TRBV18 and TRBJ2-7; 12 nucleotides match TRBD2. This CDR3 is built from 15 residues. V lost 6 bases and J lost 3; bases outside the gene matches: 6. Germline V gene lookup returns CDR1 KGHSH and CDR2 LQKENI.

In the case of this clonotype: The junction shows a germline mismatch at one end, possibly a read error. V and J are TRBV20-1 and TRBJ2-3, with TRBD1 identical over 8 bases. This CDR3 has 13 amino acids. Germline loops: CDR1 DFQATT, CDR2 SNEGSKA (reference sequence). In DNA, the CDR3 is TGCAGTGCCCCCCTGGACAGGGCAGATATGCAGTATTTT. Amino acid sequence: CSAPLDRADMQYF.

This clonotype was detected ten times or more. This chain joins TRBV7-2 and TRBJ1-2; D uncertain. This CDR3 comprises 12 residues. Germline CDR1 and CDR2: SGHTA and FQGNSA. Deletions cut 5 bases from V and 7 bases from J, with 11 bases between. This CDR3 is CASSQGPPGYTF. The CDR3, as DNA: TGTGCCAGCAGCCAAGGGCCGCCTGGCTACACCTTC.

This clonotype showed up just a few times. The rearrangement uses TRBV4-1 and TRBJ1-6; the match to TRBD1 covers 8 bases. J was trimmed by 2 bases and V by 0 bases; bases with no gene match: 6. Germline CDR1 and CDR2: MGHRA and YSYEKL. The CDR3 spans 18 residues. CDR3 bases: TGCGCCAGCAGCCAAGAGTGGACAGGGTGGACCTATAATTCACCCCTCCACTTT. This translates into CASSQEWTGWTYNSPLHF.

This clonotype has at least ten counts. The V and J genes are TRBV20-1 and TRBJ1-5, with unresolved D. The CDR3 is 16 amino acids. From germline, CDR1 is DFQATT and CDR2 SNEGSKA (reference sequence). V lost 0 bases, J lost 0 bases, and 12 bases lay in between. The CDR3 DNA reads TGCAGTGCTAGAGATCCTGGGGATGATAGCAATCAGCCCCAGCATTTT. It yields the protein CSARDPGDDSNQPQHF.

About this clonotype itself: A much bigger clone sits one base away, suggesting this may be a read error. This rearrangement joins TRBV5-5 to TRBJ2-5, with D possibly called TRBD1 or TRBD2 (6 bases each). V shed 1 base and J shed 7 bases, with 20 bases lying between them. Per germline, CDR1 SGHKS and CDR2 YYEKEE (reference sequence). This CDR3 has 16 residues. CDR3 DNA sequence: TGTGCCAGCAGCTTGTATGGGGGGCAGCAGTCTAGGACCCAGTACTTC. Translated, it gives CASSLYGGQQSRTQYF.

This clonotype turned up a few times. The chain uses TRBV15 and TRBJ2-1; the D is unclear. This CDR3 contains 15 residues. The germline V gene encodes CDR1 LNHNV and CDR2 YYDKDF (reference sequence). V gave up 5 bases and J gave up 0 bases, with 11 bases separating them. The CDR3 is CATSSPRGSYNEQFF. The CDR3 region has the DNA TGTGCCACCAGCTCCCCGCGCGGCTCCTACAATGAGCAGTTCTTC.

In its sample, this clonotype was seen many times. CDR3 sequence: CACDRPGTDTQYF. The CDR3 nucleotides read TGTGCCTGCGACAGGCCGGGCACAGATACGCAGTATTTT. The chain employs TRBV7-2 and TRBJ2-3; a weak D match, TRBD1 (6 bases). Trimming left V 11 bases short and J 1 base short, with 13 bases between. Germline lookup yields CDR1 SGHTA and CDR2 FQGNSA. The CDR3 loop spans 13 amino acids.

This clonotype has at least ten counts. This sequence joins TRBV20-1 and TRBJ2-7, with 9 bases identical to TRBD1. The ends lost 3 bases at V and 4 bases at J; junction bases unmatched: 4. CDR3 length: 13 amino acids. Germline V CDR1 and CDR2: DFQATT, SNEGSKA (reference sequence). The CDR3: CSASLDRGYEQYF. CDR3 in DNA: TGCAGTGCTAGCCTGGACAGGGGATACGAGCAGTACTTC.

This clonotype was detected ten times or more. The rearrangement links TRBV12-3 or TRBV12-4 to TRBJ2-7; D remains ambiguous. V lost 5 bases and J lost 0, with 11 bases in between. The CDR3 extends over 14 amino acids. CDR3 bases: TGTGCCAGCAGTGTCCCAGCGATCTCCTACGAGCAGTACTTC. Encoded protein: CASSVPAISYEQYF.